These T cell receptor beta chains were read from a single sample in a study of lymphopenia after photon versus proton radiotherapy. Sequenced by immunoSEQ multiplex PCR; TCRdb stores in-frame clones only, minus some. This table has more than 25,000 clones, approximately 88% appearing once. The sequenced sample was peripheral blood, obtained from a patient treated with photon-based radiotherapy. The receptors were sampled from a man aged 50 to 59 with gastric cancer. Both conserved end residues are part of each CDR3. The D gene is left open where the match is weak. Clone size is shown for a subset of rows, as once, few, many or a class of expanded clone.

clone_size	v_call	j_call	d_call	cdr3_nt	cdr3_aa
NA	TRBV10-2	TRBJ2-4	TRBD2	TGCGCCAGCAGTGAGTCGGGACTAGCGGGGTTCATTCAGTACTTC	CASSESGLAGFIQYF
NA	TRBV6-1	TRBJ1-6	NA	TGTGCCAGCAGTTGGGAGACGGGCTCACCCCTCCACTTT	CASSWETGSPLHF
NA	TRBV9	TRBJ1-2	NA	TGTGCCAGCAGCGTAGGGGGGTTCGATGGCTACACCTTC	CASSVGGFDGYTF
NA	TRBV7-2	TRBJ1-2	NA	TGTGCCAGCAGCTTAGATGGGGGAACCTATGGCTACACCTTC	CASSLDGGTYGYTF
NA	TRBV11-2	TRBJ2-3	NA	TGTGCCAGCAGCTTAGGCCTGGGAGATACGCAGTATTTT	CASSLGLGDTQYF
NA	TRBV15	TRBJ1-5	NA	TGTGCCACCAGCAGAGATCTCCCAAATCAGCCCCAGCATTTT	CATSRDLPNQPQHF
NA	TRBV4-1	TRBJ1-6	NA	TGCGCCAGCAGCCAAATGTGGGCCGGGAATTCACCCCTCCACTTT	CASSQMWAGNSPLHF
NA	TRBV9	TRBJ2-3	NA	TGTGCCAGCAGCTCCCGGTCCGCAAACACAGATACGCAGTATTTT	CASSSRSANTDTQYF
NA	TRBV30	TRBJ1-1	NA	TGTGCCTGGAGTGTACGGCAGGGCACTGAAGCTTTCTTT	CAWSVRQGTEAFF
few	TRBV7-3	TRBJ1-3	NA	TGTGCCAGCAGCTTGGGACCTTCTTCTGGAAACACCATATATTTT	CASSLGPSSGNTIYF
NA	TRBV11-3	TRBJ1-1	TRBD1	TGTGCCAGCAGGAGGACAGGGGATATCACTGAAGCTTTCTTT	CASRRTGDITEAFF
NA	TRBV6-6	TRBJ1-2	NA	TGTGCCAGCAGTTCTACATTCGGGTCTAACTATGGCTACACCTTC	CASSSTFGSNYGYTF
NA	TRBV5-1	TRBJ2-1	NA	TGCGCCAGCAGCTTGGACTCCAGGGTTCTCAATGAGCAGTTCTTC	CASSLDSRVLNEQFF
NA	TRBV9	TRBJ1-4	NA	TGTGCCAGCAGCCCGGACAGCCTTGACGAAAAACTGTTTTTT	CASSPDSLDEKLFF
NA	TRBV6-1	TRBJ1-2	NA	TGTGCCAGCAGTGAAGCGAGGGGATATGGCTACACCTTC	CASSEARGYGYTF
NA	TRBV5-1	TRBJ2-5	NA	TGCGCCAGCAACCATTACACAGGAGAGACCCAGTACTTC	CASNHYTGETQYF
NA	TRBV19	TRBJ1-5	NA	TGTGCCAGTAGTATGGGCCAGGGATGGGAGCAGCCCCAGCATTTT	CASSMGQGWEQPQHF
NA	TRBV2	TRBJ2-5	NA	TGTGCCAGCAGTGTATGGGTCCAAGAGACCCAGTACTTC	CASSVWVQETQYF
NA	TRBV5-1	TRBJ1-2	NA	TGCGCCAGCAGCTTGGTTGTGACAGGACCAGCTAACTATGGCTACACCTTC	CASSLVVTGPANYGYTF
NA	TRBV5-6	TRBJ1-2	TRBD1	TGTGCCAGCAGCATGGGGACAGGGGGCAAGGGTGTTTATGGCTACACCTTC	CASSMGTGGKGVYGYTF
NA	TRBV9	TRBJ2-3	NA	TGTGCCAGCAGCGTATCGGCAAGCACAGATACGCAGTATTTT	CASSVSASTDTQYF
few	TRBV6-1	TRBJ1-4	NA	TGTGCCAGCAGTGGAGCGAGGGGCGGTCATGAAAAACTGTTTTTT	CASSGARGGHEKLFF
few	TRBV7-8	TRBJ1-5	NA	TGTGCCAGCAGCGCGCGCGGGACCAAGGAAGCCCAGCATTTT	CASSARGTKEAQHF
NA	TRBV11-1	TRBJ1-1	NA	TGTGCCAGCAGCTTACTGCGAGGGTACACTGAAGCTTTCTTT	CASSLLRGYTEAFF
NA	TRBV29-1	TRBJ2-5	TRBD2	TGCAGCGCTGAGGTCGGCTTAGCGGGGCCGTACCAAGAGACCCAGTACTTC	CSAEVGLAGPYQETQYF
NA	TRBV11-2	TRBJ1-6	TRBD1	TGTGCCAGCAGCTTAGCGGGCCGACAGGGCCCCTATAATTCACCCCTCCACTTT	CASSLAGRQGPYNSPLHF
NA	TRBV29-1	TRBJ2-3	NA	TGCAGCGTTTCCCCCTGGGGTCGGGACACAGATACGCAGTATTTT	CSVSPWGRDTDTQYF
NA	TRBV2	TRBJ2-4	TRBD1	TGTGCCAGCAGTAGTCAGACAGGGGAGAATCAGTACTTC	CASSSQTGENQYF
NA	TRBV30	TRBJ2-2	NA	TGTGCCTGGAGCGTACGGTTGGGGGGTGCCGGGGAGCTGTTTTTT	CAWSVRLGGAGELFF
NA	TRBV7-8	TRBJ2-1	NA	TGTGCCAGCAGCCAAGGCGGGATCGATGAGCAGTTCTTC	CASSQGGIDEQFF
NA	TRBV5-6	TRBJ1-4	TRBD1	TGTGCCAGCAGCTGGGGGACAGGGGGCTCTAATGAAAAACTGTTTTTT	CASSWGTGGSNEKLFF